The present entry profiles one T cell receptor beta chain with its context. Assay: immunoSEQ multiplex PCR; the TCRdb copy retains only in-frame clones and omits some. The sample carries roughly 200,000 clones, just under 95% recorded once. The CDR3 spans 11 residues. Germline CDR1 and CDR2: KGHSH and LQKENI. V was clipped by 3 bases and J by 5 bases, with 2 bases between them. This entry belongs to a study of control samples from healthy donors and cancer patients. The receptor's source is a man between 18 and 35 years old in good health. The chain is built from TRBV18 and TRBJ2-4; the D is unclear. Sequencing was done on a sample of blood. CDR3 coding DNA: TGTGCCAGCTCACCCGAAAACATTCAGTACTTC. This codes for CASSPENIQYF. Combining the CDR3 with reference TRBV18 and TRBJ2-4 gives the whole variable domain NAGVMQNPRHLVRRRGQEARLRCSPMKGHSHVYWYRQLPEEGLKFMVYLQKENIIDESGMPKERFSAEFPKEGPSILRIQQVVRGDSAAYFCASSPENIQYFGAGTRLSVL.